This is a list of T cell receptor beta chains from one sample in a study of blood T cells in healthy people across ages. One entry per CDR3 protein results from TCRdb running MiXCR on the 5' RACE reads. The sample records roughly 800,000 distinct CDR3 sequences, more than 45% being singletons. The specimen sequenced was blood. The receptors here all came from a man between 25 and 39 years old in good health. The CDR3 runs from the conserved cysteine through the conserved F or W. A D gene is named only where the DNA matches it firmly. The size field is filled for only some rows; it gives once, few, many or a size class.

D gene,J gene,V gene,clone size,CDR3 protein,CDR3 DNA
.,TRBJ2-1,TRBV10-3,.,CATLDNPEGCEQFF,TGTGCCACCCTAGACAACCCTGAGGGCTGTGAGCAGTTCTTC
.,TRBJ2-7,TRBV15,few,CATSRDVGYEQYF,TGTGCCACCAGCAGAGATGTAGGTTACGAGCAGTACTTC
.,TRBJ1-6,TRBV7-8,few,CASRTGLLNSPLHF,TGTGCCAGCAGGACCGGGCTCTTAAATTCACCCCTCCACTTT
.,TRBJ2-5,TRBV7-6,.,CASSVTPGETQYF,TGTGCCAGCAGCGTAACTCCAGGGGAGACCCAGTACTTC
.,TRBJ2-5,TRBV7-2,.,CASSPSIGETQYF,TGTGCCAGCAGCCCTTCCATCGGAGAGACCCAGTACTTC
TRBD1,TRBJ2-1,TRBV25-1,.,CASSEHVRGRNEQFF,TGTGCCAGCAGTGAACATGTCAGGGGGCGAAATGAGCAGTTCTTC
TRBD1,TRBJ2-7,TRBV6-5,once,CASSTPPRGQGEQYF,TGTGCCAGCAGCACCCCCCCCAGGGGGCAAGGCGAGCAGTACTTC
TRBD1,TRBJ2-5,TRBV20-1,.,CSASTWGQGDQYF,TGCAGTGCTAGCACGTGGGGTCAGGGGGACCAGTACTTC
.,TRBJ2-5,TRBV29-1,.,CSVDRHQETQYF,TGCAGCGTTGATAGACACCAAGAGACCCAGTACTTC
.,TRBJ1-2,TRBV4-1,.,CASSQDSTASTYGYTF,TGCGCCAGCAGCCAAGATTCGACCGCGTCCACCTATGGCTACACCTTC
TRBD2,TRBJ2-1,TRBV25-1,.,CASSWTAGGVYEQFF,TGTGCCAGCAGTTGGACGGCGGGGGGCGTCTATGAGCAGTTCTTC
.,TRBJ2-3,TRBV20-1,.,CSARDPGSSTDTQYF,TGCAGTGCTAGAGATCCGGGGTCTAGCACAGATACGCAGTATTTT
.,TRBJ1-1,TRBV9,.,CASSTATEAFF,TGTGCCAGCAGCACGGCCACTGAAGCTTTCTTT
.,TRBJ2-1,TRBV18,.,CASSPPGSLQGYRFF,TGTGCCAGCTCACCACCAGGTAGTTTGCAGGGCTATCGGTTCTTC
.,TRBJ1-5,TRBV20-1,.,CSARSGVQPQHF,TGCAGTGCTAGATCCGGGGTTCAGCCCCAGCATTTT
TRBD2,TRBJ2-1,TRBV10-3,few,CAIDPRGDRGNEQFF,TGTGCCATCGACCCGCGGGGGGACCGGGGCAATGAGCAGTTCTTC
.,TRBJ1-6,TRBV6-5,.,CASSVRANMPNSPLHF,TGTGCCAGCAGCGTCCGGGCTAACATGCCAAATTCACCCCTCCACTTT
TRBD2,TRBJ2-1,TRBV4-2,.,CASGLTSGRTHFYNEQFF,TGTGCCAGCGGATTAACTAGCGGGAGGACCCACTTCTACAATGAGCAGTTCTTC
TRBD1,TRBJ2-6,TRBV6-5,few,CASSYTGGSGANVLTF,TGTGCCAGCAGTTACACAGGGGGCTCTGGGGCCAACGTCCTGACTTTC
.,TRBJ2-1,TRBV7-8,.,CASSQTGPTNEQFF,TGTGCCAGCAGCCAAACGGGCCCAACGAATGAGCAGTTCTTC
.,TRBJ1-2,TRBV2,.,CASSDIGGYTF,TGTGCCAGCAGTGACATCGGTGGCTACACCTTC
TRBD1,TRBJ2-1,TRBV10-3,.,CAISRDRFSSYNEQFF,TGTGCCATCAGTCGGGACAGGTTCAGCTCCTACAATGAGCAGTTCTTC
.,TRBJ2-1,TRBV28,.,CASRGRAYNEQFF,TGTGCCAGCCGGGGCCGAGCCTACAATGAGCAGTTCTTC
.,TRBJ2-3,TRBV4-1,.,CASSRIGDPTDTQYF,TGCGCCAGCAGCCGTATCGGGGACCCCACAGATACGCAGTATTTT
.,TRBJ2-3,TRBV19,.,CASSGLASTDTQYF,TGTGCCAGTAGCGGGCTAGCGAGCACAGATACGCAGTATTTT
.,TRBJ1-2,TRBV6-5,.,CASSYRGGTSYGYTF,TGTGCCAGCAGTTACAGGGGCGGGACCTCCTATGGCTACACCTTC
.,TRBJ2-1,TRBV2,.,CASSEIQGNEQFF,TGTGCCAGCAGTGAAATTCAGGGCAATGAGCAGTTCTTC
.,TRBJ1-1,TRBV25-1,.,CASSAPGEDTEAFF,TGTGCCAGCAGTGCCCCAGGGGAGGACACTGAAGCTTTCTTT
TRBD1,TRBJ1-5,TRBV11-2,.,CASSSTGPSQPQHF,TGTGCCAGCAGCTCGACAGGGCCTAGTCAGCCCCAGCATTTT
TRBD2,TRBJ2-2,TRBV20-1,.,CSARPSGYTGELFF,TGCAGTGCTAGGCCTAGCGGATACACCGGGGAGCTGTTTTTT
TRBD1,TRBJ2-2,TRBV4-3,.,CASSQRGGGGELFF,TGCGCCAGCAGCCAACGAGGGGGCGGCGGGGAGCTGTTTTTT
TRBD2,TRBJ2-2,TRBV27,many,CASSLREGLPGELFF,TGTGCCAGCAGTTTGCGGGAGGGCCTCCCCGGGGAGCTGTTTTTT
TRBD2,TRBJ2-1,TRBV5-5,.,CASSSSGGAHSEQFF,TGTGCCAGCAGCTCAAGCGGGGGGGCCCACAGTGAGCAGTTCTTC
TRBD2,TRBJ2-3,TRBV6-6,many,CASSAGSGSVADTQYF,TGTGCCAGCAGTGCGGGTAGCGGGAGTGTCGCAGATACGCAGTATTTT
TRBD2,TRBJ2-2,TRBV11-1,.,CASSLEQTGTRRWGELFF,TGTGCCAGCAGCTTAGAGCAAACCGGGACTAGACGTTGGGGGGAGCTGTTTTTT
TRBD2,TRBJ2-1,TRBV2,.,CATGTSGYNEQFF,TGTGCCACAGGGACTAGCGGGTACAATGAGCAGTTCTTC
TRBD2,TRBJ2-3,TRBV29-1,few,CSVREAGRDTQYF,TGCAGCGTCCGAGAAGCGGGGCGGGATACGCAGTATTTT
.,TRBJ1-5,TRBV20-1,.,CSAISGREGSEPQHF,TGCAGTGCTATCTCGGGTAGGGAGGGATCGGAGCCCCAGCATTTT
.,TRBJ2-1,TRBV29-1,few,CSVESYNEQFF,TGCAGCGTTGAATCTTACAATGAGCAGTTCTTC